This TCR beta chain came from a study of T cell repertoires in aging, cancer and after chemotherapy. Multiplex touch-down PCR with TRB-A/B primers amplified rearranged V-D-J TRB sequences. TCRdb reanalysed the multiplex PCR reads using MiXCR and keeps one entry per CDR3 protein. This table has hundreds of distinct CDR3 sequences, about 83% appearing once. TCR beta rearrangements were amplified from peripheral blood genomic DNA. Material for sequencing was blood. The sequence came from a human donor with a solid tumor.

For the CDR3, the DNA is TGTGCCGGGTCAGGAGAACATAATGAAAAACTGTTTTTT. It is translated as CAGSGEHNEKLFF. The genes are TRBV6-5 and TRBJ1-4, with D hard to call. The CDR3 is made up of 13 amino acids. V dropped 11 bases and J dropped 4 bases, with 14 bases sitting between them. CDR1 is MNHEY, CDR2 SVGAGI, per germline.